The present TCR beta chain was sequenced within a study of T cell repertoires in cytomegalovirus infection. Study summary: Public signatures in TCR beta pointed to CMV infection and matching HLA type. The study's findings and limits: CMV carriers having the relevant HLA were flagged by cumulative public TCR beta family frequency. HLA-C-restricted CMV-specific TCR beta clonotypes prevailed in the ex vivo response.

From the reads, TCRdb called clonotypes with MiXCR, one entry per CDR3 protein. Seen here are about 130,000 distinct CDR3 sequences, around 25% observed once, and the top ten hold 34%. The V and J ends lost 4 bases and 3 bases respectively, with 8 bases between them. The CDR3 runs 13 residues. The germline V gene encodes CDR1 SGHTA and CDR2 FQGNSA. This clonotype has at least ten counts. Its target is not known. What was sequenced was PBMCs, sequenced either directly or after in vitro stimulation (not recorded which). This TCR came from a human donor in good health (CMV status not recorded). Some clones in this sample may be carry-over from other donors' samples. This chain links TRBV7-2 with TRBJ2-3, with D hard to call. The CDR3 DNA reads TGTGCCAGCAGCTCAGGAGCGACAGATACGCAGTATTTT. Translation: CASSSGATDTQYF. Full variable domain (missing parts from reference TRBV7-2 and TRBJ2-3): GAGVSQSPSNKVTEKGKDVELRCDPISGHTALYWYRQSLGQGLEFLIYFQGNSAPDKSGLPSDRFSAERTGGSVSTLTIQRTQQEDSAVYLCASSSGATDTQYFGPGTRLTVL.